A selection of T cell receptor beta chains follows, all from one sample in a study of control samples from healthy donors and cancer patients. This table comes from immunoSEQ multiplex PCR, and its TCRdb copy is limited to in-frame clones, with some not included. The table includes approximately 10,000 clones, approximately 90% detected once. The material sequenced was PBMCs. The origin of the receptors is a man in his 60s with colorectal cancer. Both conserved end residues are part of each CDR3. D genes are given only for firm matches. Clone size is stated in some rows and not others, as once, few, many or a class when expanded.

v_gene: TRBV6-2/TRBV6-3
abundance: once
d_gene: .
j_gene: TRBJ2-5
CDR3nt: TGTGCCAGCAGTTACGATCCCCGGGGGTACCAAGAGACCCAGTACTTC
CDR3aa: CASSYDPRGYQETQYF

v_gene: TRBV7-8
abundance: .
d_gene: TRBD1
j_gene: TRBJ1-2
CDR3nt: TGTGCCAGCAGCTTAGACAGGGGGCTCGATGACTACACCTTC
CDR3aa: CASSLDRGLDDYTF

v_gene: TRBV5-7
abundance: .
d_gene: TRBD1
j_gene: TRBJ1-6
CDR3nt: TGTGCCATCACAGGGGAGTTTTCACCCCTCCACTTT
CDR3aa: CAITGEFSPLHF

v_gene: TRBV5-4
abundance: .
d_gene: .
j_gene: TRBJ2-7
CDR3nt: TGTGCCAGCAGCTTGGGGACTGATTACGAGCAGTACTTC
CDR3aa: CASSLGTDYEQYF

v_gene: TRBV5-1
abundance: .
d_gene: TRBD1
j_gene: TRBJ2-7
CDR3nt: TGCGCCAGCAGCTCCGTCCCGGGACAGGGGTTCGAGCAGTACTTC
CDR3aa: CASSSVPGQGFEQYF

v_gene: TRBV5-4
abundance: .
d_gene: .
j_gene: TRBJ2-7
CDR3nt: TGTGCCAGCAGCTTGAGGGGGATCGACGAGCAGTACTTC
CDR3aa: CASSLRGIDEQYF

v_gene: TRBV29-1
abundance: .
d_gene: .
j_gene: TRBJ1-2
CDR3nt: TGCAGCACGGACAGCTATGGCTACACCTTC
CDR3aa: CSTDSYGYTF

v_gene: TRBV27
abundance: .
d_gene: .
j_gene: TRBJ1-5
CDR3nt: TGTGCCAGCAGTTTATCAGGGTATAGTCAGCCCCAGCATTTT
CDR3aa: CASSLSGYSQPQHF

v_gene: TRBV5-4
abundance: .
d_gene: .
j_gene: TRBJ1-4
CDR3nt: TGTGCCAGCAGTTCCCCCGGGCTGGGTGATGAAAAACTGTTTTTT
CDR3aa: CASSSPGLGDEKLFF

v_gene: TRBV4-1
abundance: .
d_gene: .
j_gene: TRBJ1-1
CDR3nt: TGCGCCAGCAGCCAGGCCGGGGCCTTGAACACTGAAGCTTTCTTT
CDR3aa: CASSQAGALNTEAFF

v_gene: TRBV5-5
abundance: .
d_gene: .
j_gene: TRBJ2-3
CDR3nt: TGTGCCAGCAGCTTGGCCCCAGGCACAGATACGCAGTATTTT
CDR3aa: CASSLAPGTDTQYF

v_gene: TRBV9
abundance: .
d_gene: .
j_gene: TRBJ1-6
CDR3nt: TGTGCCAGCAGCGTCTCAGGGACGAATTCACCCCTCCACTTT
CDR3aa: CASSVSGTNSPLHF

v_gene: TRBV9
abundance: .
d_gene: .
j_gene: TRBJ2-7
CDR3nt: TGTGCCAGCAGCGTAGGTGGAGGGACTCGCGAGCAGTACTTC
CDR3aa: CASSVGGGTREQYF

v_gene: TRBV30
abundance: .
d_gene: .
j_gene: TRBJ1-1
CDR3nt: TGTGCCTGGAAGGTGAACTTGAACACTGAAGCTTTCTTT
CDR3aa: CAWKVNLNTEAFF

v_gene: TRBV27
abundance: .
d_gene: .
j_gene: TRBJ1-1
CDR3nt: TGTGCCAGCAGTTTAAACAATCTGAACACTGAAGCTTTCTTT
CDR3aa: CASSLNNLNTEAFF

v_gene: TRBV6-5
abundance: .
d_gene: TRBD1
j_gene: TRBJ1-5
CDR3nt: TGTGCCAGCAGTTACGGCAGGGGGCTTCAGCCCCAGCATTTT
CDR3aa: CASSYGRGLQPQHF

v_gene: TRBV4-1
abundance: .
d_gene: TRBD1
j_gene: TRBJ1-4
CDR3nt: TGCGCCAGCAGCTTTCACCCCCGGACAGGGAATGAAAAACTGTTTTTT
CDR3aa: CASSFHPRTGNEKLFF

v_gene: TRBV5-4
abundance: .
d_gene: TRBD2
j_gene: TRBJ2-3
CDR3nt: TGTGCCAGCAGCACAGGACTAGCGGGGGGTGGCACAGATACGCAGTATTTT
CDR3aa: CASSTGLAGGGTDTQYF

v_gene: TRBV6-2/TRBV6-3
abundance: .
d_gene: TRBD2
j_gene: TRBJ2-2
CDR3nt: TGTGCCAGCAGTTACAAAACACCGGGACTAGCTTGGACGGGCGGGGAGCTGTTTTTT
CDR3aa: CASSYKTPGLAWTGGELFF

v_gene: TRBV28
abundance: .
d_gene: .
j_gene: TRBJ2-1
CDR3nt: TGTGCCAGCAGTGCCCATCTGGCGGGGGCATACAATGAGCAGTTCTTC
CDR3aa: CASSAHLAGAYNEQFF

v_gene: TRBV5-1
abundance: .
d_gene: TRBD1
j_gene: TRBJ2-5
CDR3nt: TGCGCCACCAGCCCAACAGGGGATGAGACCCAGTACTTC
CDR3aa: CATSPTGDETQYF

v_gene: TRBV19
abundance: .
d_gene: .
j_gene: TRBJ1-5
CDR3nt: TGTGCCAGTAGTATAGAGGGTTTCAATCAGCCCCAGCATTTT
CDR3aa: CASSIEGFNQPQHF

v_gene: TRBV28
abundance: .
d_gene: TRBD1
j_gene: TRBJ2-7
CDR3nt: TGTGCCAGCAGTTCCGGGACAGGGCACGAGCAGTACTTC
CDR3aa: CASSSGTGHEQYF

v_gene: TRBV24-1
abundance: .
d_gene: .
j_gene: TRBJ1-6
CDR3nt: TGTGCCACCAGTGACAGCTATAATTCACCCCTCCACTTT
CDR3aa: CATSDSYNSPLHF

v_gene: TRBV24-1
abundance: .
d_gene: .
j_gene: TRBJ1-1
CDR3nt: TGTGCCACCAGTGCTTCAGGGTATACTGAAGCTTTCTTT
CDR3aa: CATSASGYTEAFF

v_gene: TRBV6-2/TRBV6-3
abundance: .
d_gene: TRBD2
j_gene: TRBJ2-3
CDR3nt: TGTGCCAGCAGTTACCTCGGGACTAGCGGGGGGGCCTCCAGGTATACGCAGTATTTT
CDR3aa: CASSYLGTSGGASRYTQYF

v_gene: TRBV28
abundance: .
d_gene: .
j_gene: TRBJ1-6
CDR3nt: TGTGCCACCAAAACAGGGAATAATTCACCCCTCCACTTT
CDR3aa: CATKTGNNSPLHF

v_gene: TRBV3-1/TRBV3-2
abundance: .
d_gene: .
j_gene: TRBJ2-7
CDR3nt: TGTGCCAGCAGCCAAGAGGGGCAGTCCTGGGGATACGAGCAGTACTTC
CDR3aa: CASSQEGQSWGYEQYF

v_gene: TRBV7-8
abundance: .
d_gene: .
j_gene: TRBJ2-1
CDR3nt: TGTGCCAGCACCCCCCTCGCCGCCTCCTACAATGAGCAGTTCTTC
CDR3aa: CASTPLAASYNEQFF

v_gene: TRBV7-7
abundance: .
d_gene: TRBD1
j_gene: TRBJ2-2
CDR3nt: TGTGCTAGCAGCCCGGACAGGACGAACACCGGGGAGCTGTTTTTT
CDR3aa: CASSPDRTNTGELFF

v_gene: TRBV12-5
abundance: .
d_gene: .
j_gene: TRBJ1-3
CDR3nt: TGTGCTAGTGGTTTGGTCCCTGGGAACACCATATATTTT
CDR3aa: CASGLVPGNTIYF

v_gene: TRBV27
abundance: .
d_gene: .
j_gene: TRBJ1-5
CDR3nt: TGTGCCAGCAGTTTAGGGTCGGGGGGAAATCAGCCCCAGCATTTT
CDR3aa: CASSLGSGGNQPQHF

v_gene: TRBV4-2
abundance: .
d_gene: TRBD1
j_gene: TRBJ1-2
CDR3nt: TGTGCCAGCAGCCAACGGGGACAGCTCTATGGCTACACCTTC
CDR3aa: CASSQRGQLYGYTF

v_gene: TRBV5-6
abundance: .
d_gene: TRBD1
j_gene: TRBJ1-2
CDR3nt: TGTGCCAGCGCCACAAACCCCGGGACAGAAGAGGGCTACACCTTC
CDR3aa: CASATNPGTEEGYTF

v_gene: TRBV12-3/TRBV12-4
abundance: .
d_gene: .
j_gene: TRBJ2-6
CDR3nt: TGTGCCAGCAAGGACTCTGGGGCCAACGTCCTGACTTTC
CDR3aa: CASKDSGANVLTF

v_gene: TRBV6-2/TRBV6-3
abundance: .
d_gene: .
j_gene: TRBJ1-1
CDR3nt: TGTGCCAGCAGTTTACCGGAGCGGGCTGAAGCTTTCTTT
CDR3aa: CASSLPERAEAFF

v_gene: TRBV2
abundance: .
d_gene: .
j_gene: TRBJ2-7
CDR3nt: TGTGCCAGCAGTGAGCGCAGGGCGAAGATCTACGAGCAGTACTTC
CDR3aa: CASSERRAKIYEQYF

v_gene: TRBV7-9
abundance: .
d_gene: TRBD1
j_gene: TRBJ1-2
CDR3nt: TGTGCCAGCAGCTTAATGGGGACAGAAGGCTATGGCTACACCTTC
CDR3aa: CASSLMGTEGYGYTF

v_gene: TRBV6-5
abundance: .
d_gene: TRBD1
j_gene: TRBJ1-1
CDR3nt: TGTGCCAGCAGGACGACCGGGACAGCGGCTGAAGCTTTCTTT
CDR3aa: CASRTTGTAAEAFF

v_gene: TRBV14
abundance: .
d_gene: .
j_gene: TRBJ2-4
CDR3nt: TGTGCCAGCAGGGATCGCAGGGAGAGCCCATCCAAAAACATTCAGTACTTC
CDR3aa: CASRDRRESPSKNIQYF

v_gene: TRBV28
abundance: .
d_gene: .
j_gene: TRBJ2-1
CDR3nt: TGTGCCAGCAGTCCCTGGTCGCGAAGCAAGTACAATGAGCAGTTCTTC
CDR3aa: CASSPWSRSKYNEQFF

v_gene: TRBV23-1
abundance: .
d_gene: .
j_gene: TRBJ1-2
CDR3nt: TGCGCCAGCAGTCACTGGGGAGGGGGCTACACCTTC
CDR3aa: CASSHWGGGYTF

v_gene: TRBV28
abundance: .
d_gene: .
j_gene: TRBJ1-4
CDR3nt: TGTGCCAGCAGTTTGGGAGGTCGAGGTGAAAAACTGTTTTTT
CDR3aa: CASSLGGRGEKLFF

v_gene: TRBV3-1/TRBV3-2
abundance: .
d_gene: .
j_gene: TRBJ1-3
CDR3nt: TGTGCCAGCAGCAGAGGAAACACCATATATTTT
CDR3aa: CASSRGNTIYF

v_gene: TRBV4-3
abundance: .
d_gene: .
j_gene: TRBJ1-2
CDR3nt: TGCGCCAGCAGCCAAGTCACTTCTAACTATGGCTACACCTTC
CDR3aa: CASSQVTSNYGYTF

v_gene: TRBV5-1
abundance: .
d_gene: .
j_gene: TRBJ2-7
CDR3nt: TGCGCCAGCAGCTTCAACAGCCAGGGGCAGTACTTC
CDR3aa: CASSFNSQGQYF

v_gene: TRBV3-1/TRBV3-2
abundance: .
d_gene: .
j_gene: TRBJ1-3
CDR3nt: TGTGCCAGCACCCCCACCATATATTTT
CDR3aa: CASTPTIYF

v_gene: TRBV2
abundance: .
d_gene: .
j_gene: TRBJ1-2
CDR3nt: TGTGCCAGCAGTGAAGTTGACCTTCATGGCTACACCTTC
CDR3aa: CASSEVDLHGYTF

v_gene: TRBV19
abundance: .
d_gene: .
j_gene: TRBJ2-6
CDR3nt: TGTGCCAGTAGTATCAAAGACTGGAGCTCTGGGGCCAACGTCCTGACTTTC
CDR3aa: CASSIKDWSSGANVLTF

v_gene: TRBV7-9
abundance: .
d_gene: .
j_gene: TRBJ1-6
CDR3nt: TGTGCCAGCAGCTCTGGGACGGTTAGCTCCTATAATTCACCCCTCCACTTT
CDR3aa: CASSSGTVSSYNSPLHF

v_gene: TRBV5-1
abundance: .
d_gene: TRBD1
j_gene: TRBJ1-2
CDR3nt: TGCGCCAGCAGCCTACGACAGGGGGCTAACTATGGCTACACCTTC
CDR3aa: CASSLRQGANYGYTF

v_gene: TRBV12-5
abundance: .
d_gene: .
j_gene: TRBJ1-2
CDR3nt: TGTGCTAGTGGGGGGTCAGGCTATGGCTACACCTTC
CDR3aa: CASGGSGYGYTF

v_gene: TRBV7-9
abundance: .
d_gene: .
j_gene: TRBJ1-1
CDR3nt: TGTGCCAGCAGCTTATTGAACACTGAAGCTTTCTTT
CDR3aa: CASSLLNTEAFF

v_gene: TRBV11-2
abundance: .
d_gene: .
j_gene: TRBJ1-2
CDR3nt: TGTGCCAGCAGCTTAGACGGATTCTATGGCTACACCTTC
CDR3aa: CASSLDGFYGYTF

v_gene: TRBV4-3
abundance: .
d_gene: TRBD1
j_gene: TRBJ1-2
CDR3nt: TGCGCCAGCAGCCCTCTCGGGACAGACTATGGCTACACCTTC
CDR3aa: CASSPLGTDYGYTF

v_gene: TRBV24-1
abundance: .
d_gene: .
j_gene: TRBJ1-2
CDR3nt: TGTGCCACCAGTGACGGCCAAAGGTCTGGCTACACCTTC
CDR3aa: CATSDGQRSGYTF

v_gene: TRBV27
abundance: .
d_gene: .
j_gene: TRBJ1-1
CDR3nt: TGTGCCAGCAGTACGCAGGGCCTGAACACTGAAGCTTTCTTT
CDR3aa: CASSTQGLNTEAFF

v_gene: TRBV7-8
abundance: once
d_gene: TRBD2
j_gene: TRBJ2-1
CDR3nt: TGTGCCAGCAGCTTAGCGCCTACTAGCGGGGGGCCAAGTAACTATGAGCAGTTCTTC
CDR3aa: CASSLAPTSGGPSNYEQFF

v_gene: TRBV20-1
abundance: .
d_gene: .
j_gene: TRBJ2-7
CDR3nt: TGCAGTGCTAGTCCGGGATCCTACGAGCAGTACTTC
CDR3aa: CSASPGSYEQYF